This T cell receptor (beta chain) was profiled in a study of monozygotic twins with cystic fibrosis. Study-wide results and caveats: Co-twins had the most similar V usage for 13 of 16 pairs, J for 8. Age, concordance and disease severity did not associate with shared CDR3 numbers. Monozygotic CF twins shared more identical nucleotide clonotypes than unrelated patients.

The method was immunoSEQ multiplex PCR; TCRdb's version includes in-frame clones alone and lacks a portion of them. The sample yields about 7,500 clones, around 94% seen once. V shed 2 bases and J shed 1 base, with 12 bases lying between them. Per germline, CDR1 SGHDT and CDR2 YYEEEE. The CDR3 length is 15 residues. A note on this clone: Its specificity is not known.

This chain connects TRBV5-6 to TRBJ1-1, with D hard to call. This receptor was identified in a boy between 2 and 15 years old with cystic fibrosis. Sample: blood. CDR3 DNA: TGTGCCAGCAGCTTTGACCTCTTGGGGAACACTGAAGCTTTCTTT. As protein: CASSFDLLGNTEAFF.